Listed here are 28 T cell receptor beta chains from one sample, sequenced in a study of blood T cell repertoires in COVID-19. Data came from immunoSEQ multiplex PCR; TCRdb stores just in-frame clones and leaves some out. The table shows tens of thousands of clones, with around 82% occurring only once. Sequenced material: peripheral blood. The receptors derive from a man aged 35 to 55 with acute or convalescent COVID-19.

The chain links TRBV5-1 to TRBJ1-5, with a tentative D call TRBD1 (6 bases). The germline V and J ends were trimmed by 0 bases and 4 bases, with 11 bases remaining between them. CDR3 length equals 15 residues. Germline CDR1 and CDR2: SGHRS and YFSETQ. The CDR3 DNA reads TGCGCCAGCAGCTTGGACGGGACAAGAAATCAGCCCCAGCATTTT. Translation: CASSLDGTRNQPQHF.

This clone was seen more than once but under ten times. The chain combines TRBV5-1 with TRBJ1-2; 7 nucleotides align to TRBD1. The CDR3 is 15 amino acids. From germline, CDR1 is SGHRS and CDR2 YFSETQ. The junction had 13 bases not matched to a gene; V was cut back by 5 bases and J by 6 bases. CDR3 residues: CASRDQAGGRDGYTF. The CDR3 nucleotides read TGCGCCAGCAGGGATCAGGCAGGGGGAAGGGATGGCTACACCTTC.

The chain joins TRBV6-5 to TRBJ2-6; tentatively, D is TRBD2 (5 bases). Germline CDR1 and CDR2: MNHEY and SVGAGI. CDR3 length equals 15 residues. The V end lost 0 bases, the J end lost 2 bases, and 5 bases lay between the germline ends. The CDR3 sequence: CASSYSEAGANVLTF. The CDR3 DNA sequence: TGTGCCAGCAGTTACTCGGAGGCTGGGGCCAACGTCCTGACTTTC.

The rearrangement joins TRBV5-1 to TRBJ1-6; 7 nucleotides match TRBD1. Germline V lookup: CDR1 SGHRS, CDR2 YFSETQ. V shed 4 bases, J shed 9 bases, and the junction held 10 bases outside the gene matches. The CDR3 has 15 amino acids. This CDR3 is CASSPSRQGGSPLHF. CDR3 bases: TGCGCCAGCAGCCCAAGCCGACAGGGAGGTTCACCCCTCCACTTT.

This clone has only one observation. V and J are TRBV12-5 and TRBJ2-5; TRBD1 matches 8 bases. The germline V gene has CDR1 LGHNT and CDR2 FRNRAP. Trimming cost V 6 bases and J 4 bases; bases outside gene matches: 16. The CDR3 extends over 17 amino acids. CDR3 nucleotide sequence: TGTGCTAGTGGACGTTCCCGCTTGGACAGGGAAAGAGAGACCCAGTACTTC. Protein: CASGRSRLDRERETQYF.

The rearrangement joins TRBV19 to TRBJ1-2; D possibly corresponds to TRBD1 (5 bases). Trimming left V 5 bases short and J 6 bases short, with 25 bases between. In germline, CDR1 is LNHDA, CDR2 SQIVND (reference sequence). This CDR3 comprises 17 residues. The CDR3 DNA reads TGTGCCAGTAGTCGCAATCTGCAGGGAACGCACTCGAATGGCTACACCTTC. Residues: CASSRNLQGTHSNGYTF.

The rearrangement links TRBV3-1 (or the pseudogene TRBV3-2) to TRBJ2-5, with a tentative D call TRBD2 (5 bases). Germline CDR1 is LGHDT and CDR2 is YNNKEL (reference sequence). V was shortened by 4 bases and J by 3 bases, with 9 bases between the two germline ends. The CDR3 covers 13 residues. For the CDR3, the DNA is TGTGCCAGCAGCCTGAGCGGTAAAGAGACCCAGTACTTC. It translates to CASSLSGKETQYF.

This CDR3 is CASSSQSGNTIYF. The DNA for the CDR3 is TGTGCCAGCAGTTCTCAGTCTGGAAACACCATATATTTT. The chain links TRBV12-3 or TRBV12-4 to TRBJ1-3, with D unresolved. V lost 4 bases and J 1 base, leaving 5 bases between the germline ends. The CDR3 sequence is 13 residues long.

The chain combines TRBV3-1 (or the pseudogene TRBV3-2) with TRBJ2-5; possible D gene TRBD2, 6 bases. V was pared by 0 bases and J by 2 bases, with 7 bases between. The CDR3 is 14 residues long. CDR1 is LGHDT and CDR2 is YNNKEL in the germline V gene (reference sequence). The CDR3 spells CASSQEGGQETQYF. CDR3 sequence (DNA): TGTGCCAGCAGCCAAGAGGGGGGACAAGAGACCCAGTACTTC.

This clone was detected only once. The chain joins TRBV3-1 (or the pseudogene TRBV3-2) to TRBJ1-2; 9 nucleotides line up with TRBD1. CDR3 length: 13 amino acids. CDR1 and CDR2 (germline): LGHDT, YNNKEL (reference sequence). The trim removed 3 bases at V and 14 bases at J, leaving 10 bases unmatched. The CDR3 reads CASSHLGQGPSTF. CDR3 DNA: TGTGCCAGCAGCCATCTTGGACAGGGGCCCTCGACCTTC.

CDR3 sequence reads: CASRDTANSPLHF. The CDR3 region has the DNA TGTGCCAGCAGAGATACTGCAAATTCACCCCTCCACTTT. This chain joins TRBV6-6 and TRBJ1-6, with D unresolved. Germline V CDR1 and CDR2: MNHNY, SVGAGI (reference sequence). The V and J ends lost 6 bases and 7 bases respectively, with 10 bases between them. This CDR3 is 13 amino acids long.

The rearrangement links TRBV12-3 or TRBV12-4 to TRBJ2-7; D gene uncertain. The V and J ends lost 3 bases and 6 bases respectively, with 9 bases between them. The CDR3 runs to 12 residues. The DNA for the CDR3 is TGTGCCAGCAGTTTGTCCTACGGCGAGCAGTACTTC. This codes for CASSLSYGEQYF.

The chain uses TRBV6-6 and TRBJ2-7, with 9 bases lining up with TRBD2. CDR1 is MNHNY and CDR2 is SVGAGI in the germline V gene (reference sequence). V lost 2 bases, J lost 6 bases, and 11 bases stayed unmatched. CDR3 length: 16 amino acids. The CDR3 reads CASSYRSGGALGEQYF. The CDR3 nucleotides read TGTGCCAGCAGTTACCGTAGCGGGGGAGCCCTGGGCGAGCAGTACTTC.

The V gene is TRBV5-8, the J gene TRBJ1-1; perhaps TRBD1 as D (5 bases). The CDR3 extends over 16 amino acids. Trimming shortened V by 1 base and J by 0 bases, and 13 bases separated the two germline ends. Looked up from germline, CDR1 is SGHTS and CDR2 is YDEGEE. The CDR3 loop reads CASSLFSAGLNTEAFF. CDR3 DNA: TGTGCCAGCAGCTTGTTTTCGGCAGGGCTGAACACTGAAGCTTTCTTT.

The chain uses TRBV6-5 and TRBJ1-1; TRBD1 might be the D (6 bases). Germline CDR1 reads MNHEY; CDR2 reads SVGAGI. The V end lost 5 bases, the J end lost 4 bases, and 11 bases lay between the germline ends. The CDR3 covers 13 residues. In DNA form, the CDR3 reads TGTGCCAGCAGTCCCACAGGGATCACTGAAGCTTTCTTT. This sequence encodes CASSPTGITEAFF.

The chain links TRBV19 to TRBJ2-2; TRBD1 matches at 7 bases. Per germline, CDR1 LNHDA and CDR2 SQIVND (reference sequence). The CDR3 has 19 residues. J was trimmed by 5 bases and V by 0 bases; bases with no gene match: 15. The CDR3 spells CASSIDPFRSGGITGELFF. CDR3 DNA sequence: TGTGCCAGTAGTATAGATCCGTTTCGGTCAGGGGGAATTACCGGGGAGCTGTTTTTT.

The chain recombines TRBV5-6 with TRBJ2-7, with D perhaps matching TRBD2 (6 bases). The CDR3 spans 15 residues. Trimming shortened V by 2 bases and J by 9 bases, and 21 bases separated the two germline ends. Germline CDR1 reads SGHDT; CDR2 reads YYEEEE. CDR3 nucleotide sequence: TGTGCCAGCAGCTTTATGTCTCTCGGGGGTAGAGGGCAGTACTTC. Translated, it gives CASSFMSLGGRGQYF.

The rearrangement joins TRBV19 to TRBJ1-5; a possible D gene is TRBD1 (6 bases). CDR1 and CDR2 from the germline V gene are LNHDA and SQIVND (reference sequence). Trimming removed 7 bases at V and 5 bases at J, with 12 bases between. The CDR3 spans 13 residues. The CDR3 DNA reads as TGTGCCAGTACTTGGGCAGGGGATCAGCCCCAGCATTTT. It translates to CASTWAGDQPQHF. Using reference TRBV19 and TRBJ1-5 for the parts outside the CDR3, the full variable domain is DGGITQSPKYLFRKEGQNVTLSCEQNLNHDAMYWYRQDPGQGLRLIYYSQIVNDFQKGDIAEGYSVSREKKESFPLTVTSAQKNPTAFYLCASTWAGDQPQHFGDGTRLSIL.

This chain links TRBV7-3 with TRBJ2-2; TRBD1 matches 7 bases. The CDR3 length is 14 residues. With 5 bases clipped from V and 6 bases from J, the junction kept 6 bases outside the gene matches. Germline V gene lookup returns CDR1 SGHTA and CDR2 FQGTGA. CDR3 sequence (DNA): TGTGCCAGCAGCAACCCTCAGGGGGCCGGGGAGCTGTTTTTT. Its protein product is CASSNPQGAGELFF.

The chain uses TRBV28 and TRBJ2-2, with 9 bases lining up with TRBD2. The germline gives CDR1 MDHEN, CDR2 SYDVKM. This CDR3 contains 15 residues. V trimming: 8 bases; J trimming: 0 bases; junction bases outside the gene matches: 4. The CDR3 reads CASVTSGTNTGELFF. CDR3 coding DNA: TGTGCCAGCGTGACTAGCGGTACGAACACCGGGGAGCTGTTTTTT. Drawing the rest from reference TRBV28 and TRBJ2-2, the complete variable domain is DVKVTQSSRYLVKRTGEKVFLECVQDMDHENMFWYRQDPGLGLRLIYFSYDVKMKEKGDIPEGYSVSREKKERFSLILESASTNQTSMYLCASVTSGTNTGELFFGEGSRLTVL.

In this sample, this clone turned up a few times. The rearrangement uses TRBV9 and TRBJ2-3, with 8 bases that match TRBD2. Looked up from germline, CDR1 is SGDLS and CDR2 is YYNGEE. J gave up 2 bases and V 5 bases, and 4 bases lay outside the gene matches. The CDR3 is made up of 14 amino acids. CDR3 nucleotides: TGTGCCAGCAGATTAGCGGGGTCCACAGATACGCAGTATTTT. It codes for CASRLAGSTDTQYF.

The gene calls are TRBV5-1 and TRBJ1-2; perhaps TRBD1 as D (5 bases). The CDR3 extends over 14 amino acids. Trimming stripped 1 base from V and 2 bases from J, with 9 bases between. CDR1 SGHRS and CDR2 YFSETQ come from the germline V gene. CDR3 protein: CASSLQGGNYGYTF. DNA for the CDR3: TGCGCCAGCAGCTTGCAGGGAGGAAACTATGGCTACACCTTC.

This chain connects TRBV18 to TRBJ2-7; 10 bases are a match to TRBD1. The CDR3 consists of 13 residues. Trimming at V came to 5 bases and at J to 2 bases, leaving 0 bases not matched to a gene. The germline V gene encodes CDR1 KGHSH and CDR2 LQKENI. The CDR3 sequence: CASSGTGAYEQYF. The CDR3 DNA reads as TGTGCCAGCTCAGGGACAGGGGCCTACGAGCAGTACTTC.

The chain employs TRBV4-1 and TRBJ2-2; 10 bases map to TRBD2. The CDR3 extends over 19 amino acids. The V gene's germline CDR1 is MGHRA and CDR2 YSYEKL. Trimming at V came to 2 bases and at J to 3 bases, leaving 12 bases not matched to a gene. This chain's CDR3 is CASSQYEPPSGGDTGELFF. The CDR3 DNA reads TGCGCCAGCAGCCAATATGAGCCACCTAGCGGGGGTGACACCGGGGAGCTGTTTTTT.

The chain employs TRBV24-1 and TRBJ2-7, with 11 nucleotides matching TRBD2. Trimming cost V 9 bases and J 0 bases; bases outside gene matches: 6. CDR1 is KGHDR and CDR2 is SFDVKD in the germline V gene. The CDR3 contains 15 residues. CDR3 in DNA: TGTGCCACCGAGGGACTAGCGGATAGCTCCTACGAGCAGTACTTC. It yields the protein CATEGLADSSYEQYF.

This clone has a handful of counts. This chain uses TRBV5-1 with TRBJ2-2, with D uncertain. The germline V and J ends were trimmed by 6 bases and 2 bases, with 17 bases remaining between them. This CDR3 contains 16 residues. From germline, CDR1 is SGHRS and CDR2 YFSETQ. CDR3 loop: CASTILPGPNTGELFF. The CDR3 DNA reads as TGCGCCAGCACCATTCTACCGGGTCCCAACACCGGGGAGCTGTTTTTT. Supplemented by reference TRBV5-1 and TRBJ2-2, the full variable domain reads KAGVTQTPRYLIKTRGQQVTLSCSPISGHRSVSWYQQTPGQGLQFLFEYFSETQRNKGNFPGRFSGRQFSNSRSEMNVSTLELGDSALYLCASTILPGPNTGELFFGEGSRLTVL.

This clone is a singleton in its sample. The chain joins TRBV7-2 to TRBJ2-7; perhaps TRBD2 as D (6 bases). The V end was cut by 1 base, the J end by 8 bases, with 9 bases between. Germline CDR1 and CDR2: SGHTA and FQGNSA. This CDR3 has 12 amino acids. The CDR3 loop reads CASSLGEAKQYF. CDR3 nucleotide sequence: TGTGCCAGCAGCTTAGGGGAGGCAAAGCAGTACTTC. The full variable domain, completed using reference TRBV7-2 and TRBJ2-7, is GAGVSQSPSNKVTEKGKDVELRCDPISGHTALYWYRQSLGQGLEFLIYFQGNSAPDKSGLPSDRFSAERTGGSVSTLTIQRTQQEDSAVYLCASSLGEAKQYFGPGTRLTVT.

This clone showed up just a few times. The rearrangement links TRBV5-6 to TRBJ2-2; 7 nucleotides match TRBD1. The germline gives CDR1 SGHDT, CDR2 YYEEEE. The CDR3 runs to 15 residues. V shed 5 bases, J shed 1 base, and the junction held 5 bases outside the gene matches. The CDR3 loop reads CASSPGQLNTGELFF. The CDR3 DNA sequence: TGTGCCAGCAGTCCGGGACAGCTGAACACCGGGGAGCTGTTTTTT.